The TCR gamma chain under discussion was sequenced for a study of γδ T cells in repeated Plasmodium falciparum infection. Study-wide results and caveats: Malian donors came from one small rural village, predominantly one ethnic group. Vdelta2-negative gammadelta repertoires appeared less diverse and less shared in Malian than Australian children.

The CDR3 sequence is 13 residues long. Per the germline V gene, CDR1 is GITISATS and CDR2 is ISYDGTV (reference sequence). V lost 5 bases, J lost 3 bases, and 7 bases stayed unmatched. This clone showed up many times. What it binds is unknown. A read error likely explains why the TCRdb protein, taken from a much larger clone, differs from this DNA's translation at residue 6; the protein shown is translated from the DNA. Bulk repertoires came from Vgamma9/Vdelta2+ or Vdelta2-negative gammadelta T cells flow-sorted from PBMC. TCRdb ran CATT on the multiplex PCR reads. The sample carries some 30,000 gamma-chain clones, more than 1.4% recorded once.

J is TRGJ1 or TRGJ2 and V is TRGV9. The clonotype comes from a pool of human donors (malaria-infected and uninfected, not separated). Source material: gamma-delta T cells from blood. The CDR3 spells CALWGSLYYKKLF. In DNA form, the CDR3 reads TGTGCCTTGTGGGGATCTCTTTATTATAAGAAACTCTTT.